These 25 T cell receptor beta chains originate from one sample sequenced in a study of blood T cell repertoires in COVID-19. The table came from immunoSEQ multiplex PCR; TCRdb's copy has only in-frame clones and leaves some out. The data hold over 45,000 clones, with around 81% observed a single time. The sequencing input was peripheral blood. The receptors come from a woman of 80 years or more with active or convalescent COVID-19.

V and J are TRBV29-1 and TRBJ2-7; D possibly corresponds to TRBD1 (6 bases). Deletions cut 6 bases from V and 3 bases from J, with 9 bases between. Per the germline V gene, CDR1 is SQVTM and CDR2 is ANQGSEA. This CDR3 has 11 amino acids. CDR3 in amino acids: CSVEDSYEQYF. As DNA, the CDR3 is TGCAGCGTAGAGGACAGCTACGAGCAGTACTTC.

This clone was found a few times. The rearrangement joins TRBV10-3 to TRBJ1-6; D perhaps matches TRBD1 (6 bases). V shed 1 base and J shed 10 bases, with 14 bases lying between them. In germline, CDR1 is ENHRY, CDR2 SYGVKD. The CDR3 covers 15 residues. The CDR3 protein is CAISEWDTPGSPLHF. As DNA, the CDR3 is TGTGCCATCAGTGAGTGGGACACCCCCGGCTCACCCCTCCACTTT.

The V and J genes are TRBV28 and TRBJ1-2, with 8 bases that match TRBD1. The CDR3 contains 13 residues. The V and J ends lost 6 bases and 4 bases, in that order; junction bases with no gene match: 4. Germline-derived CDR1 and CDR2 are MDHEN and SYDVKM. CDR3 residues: CASRTDRAYGYTF. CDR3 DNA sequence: TGTGCCAGCAGAACGGACAGGGCCTATGGCTACACCTTC.

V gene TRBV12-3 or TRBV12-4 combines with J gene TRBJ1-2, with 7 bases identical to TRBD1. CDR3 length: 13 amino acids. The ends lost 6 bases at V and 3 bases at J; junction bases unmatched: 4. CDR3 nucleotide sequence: TGTGCCAGCAGGCATGGGACAGACTATGGCTACACCTTC. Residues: CASRHGTDYGYTF.

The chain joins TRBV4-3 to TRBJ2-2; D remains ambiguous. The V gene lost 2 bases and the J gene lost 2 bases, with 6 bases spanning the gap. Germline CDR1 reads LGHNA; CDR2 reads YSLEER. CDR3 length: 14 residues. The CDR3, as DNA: TGCGCCAGCAGCCAACTGCTAAACACCGGGGAGCTGTTTTTT. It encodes CASSQLLNTGELFF.

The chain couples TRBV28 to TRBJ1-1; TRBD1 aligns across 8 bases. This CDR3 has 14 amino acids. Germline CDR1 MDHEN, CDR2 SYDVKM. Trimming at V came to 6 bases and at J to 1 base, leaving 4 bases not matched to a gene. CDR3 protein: CASSLDRGNTEAFF. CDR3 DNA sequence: TGTGCCAGCAGCCTAGACAGGGGGAACACTGAAGCTTTCTTT.

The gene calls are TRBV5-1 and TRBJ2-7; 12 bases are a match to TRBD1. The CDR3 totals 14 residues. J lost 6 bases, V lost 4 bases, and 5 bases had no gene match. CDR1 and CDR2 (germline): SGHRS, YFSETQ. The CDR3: CASSGDRGRIEQYF. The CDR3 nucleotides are TGCGCCAGCAGCGGGGACAGGGGGCGCATCGAGCAGTACTTC.

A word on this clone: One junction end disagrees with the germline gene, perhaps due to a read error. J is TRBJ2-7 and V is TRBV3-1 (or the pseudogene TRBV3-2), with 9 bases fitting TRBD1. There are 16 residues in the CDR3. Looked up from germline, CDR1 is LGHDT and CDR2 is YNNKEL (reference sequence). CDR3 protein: CASSQVDHRGPREQYF. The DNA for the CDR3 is TGTGCCAGCAGTCAAGTAGACCACAGGGGGCCGAGGGAGCAGTACTTC.

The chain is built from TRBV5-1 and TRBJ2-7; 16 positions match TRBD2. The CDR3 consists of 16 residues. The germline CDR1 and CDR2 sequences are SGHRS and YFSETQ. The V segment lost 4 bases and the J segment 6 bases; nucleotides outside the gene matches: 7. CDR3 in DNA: TGCGCCAGCAGCGCGGGGACTAGCGGGGGGGTAGTCGAGCAGTACTTC. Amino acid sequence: CASSAGTSGGVVEQYF.

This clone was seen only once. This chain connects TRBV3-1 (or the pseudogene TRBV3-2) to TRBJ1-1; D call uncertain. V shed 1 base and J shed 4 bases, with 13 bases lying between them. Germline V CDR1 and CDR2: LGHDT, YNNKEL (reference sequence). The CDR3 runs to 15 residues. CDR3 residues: CASSQASRLITEAFF. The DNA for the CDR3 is TGTGCCAGCAGCCAAGCCTCAAGACTGATCACTGAAGCTTTCTTT.

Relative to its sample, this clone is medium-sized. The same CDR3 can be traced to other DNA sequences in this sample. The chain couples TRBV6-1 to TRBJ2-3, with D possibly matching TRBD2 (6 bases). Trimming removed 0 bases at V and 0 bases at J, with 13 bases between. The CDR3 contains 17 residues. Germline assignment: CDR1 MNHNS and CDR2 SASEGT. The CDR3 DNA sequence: TGTGCCAGCAGTGAAGCGCTCGCGGGGCGAAGCACAGATACGCAGTATTTT. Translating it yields CASSEALAGRSTDTQYF.

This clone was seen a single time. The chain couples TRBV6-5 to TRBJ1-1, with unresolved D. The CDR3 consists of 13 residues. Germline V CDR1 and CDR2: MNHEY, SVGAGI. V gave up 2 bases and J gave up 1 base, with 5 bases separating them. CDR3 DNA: TGTGCCAGCAGTTACACAGCGAACACTGAAGCTTTCTTT. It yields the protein CASSYTANTEAFF.

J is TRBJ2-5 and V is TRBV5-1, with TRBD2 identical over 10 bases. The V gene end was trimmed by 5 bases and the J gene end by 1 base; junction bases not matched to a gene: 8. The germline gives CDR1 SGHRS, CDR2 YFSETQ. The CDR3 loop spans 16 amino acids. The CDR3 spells CASSDISGGFQETQYF. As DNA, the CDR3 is TGCGCCAGCAGTGACATTAGCGGGGGGTTCCAAGAGACCCAGTACTTC. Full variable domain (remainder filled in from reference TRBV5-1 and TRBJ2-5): KAGVTQTPRYLIKTRGQQVTLSCSPISGHRSVSWYQQTPGQGLQFLFEYFSETQRNKGNFPGRFSGRQFSNSRSEMNVSTLELGDSALYLCASSDISGGFQETQYFGPGTRLLVL.

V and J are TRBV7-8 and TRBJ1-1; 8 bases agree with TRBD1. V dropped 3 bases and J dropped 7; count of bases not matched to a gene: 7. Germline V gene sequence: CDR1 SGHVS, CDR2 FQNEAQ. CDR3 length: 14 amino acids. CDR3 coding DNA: TGTGCCAGCAGCTTCGACCAGGGGGCTAATGAAGCTTTCTTT. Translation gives CASSFDQGANEAFF.

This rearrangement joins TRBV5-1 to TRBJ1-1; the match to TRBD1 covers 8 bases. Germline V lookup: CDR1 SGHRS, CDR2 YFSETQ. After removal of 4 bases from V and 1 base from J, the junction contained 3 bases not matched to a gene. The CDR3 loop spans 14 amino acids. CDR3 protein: CASSQQGGNTEAFF. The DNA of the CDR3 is TGCGCCAGCAGCCAACAGGGGGGGAACACTGAAGCTTTCTTT.

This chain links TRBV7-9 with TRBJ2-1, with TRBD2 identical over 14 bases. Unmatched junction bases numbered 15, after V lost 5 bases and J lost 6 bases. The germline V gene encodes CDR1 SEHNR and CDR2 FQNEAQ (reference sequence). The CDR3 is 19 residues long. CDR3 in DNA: TGTGCCAGCAGCCAAGGACTAGCGGGGGGCCTCCAGTGGGGCAATGAGCAGTTCTTC. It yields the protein CASSQGLAGGLQWGNEQFF.

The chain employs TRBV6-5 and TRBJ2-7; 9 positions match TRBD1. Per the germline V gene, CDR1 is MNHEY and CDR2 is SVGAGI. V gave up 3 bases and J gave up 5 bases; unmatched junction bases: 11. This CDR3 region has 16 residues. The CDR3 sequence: CASSYLGQGWVDEQYF. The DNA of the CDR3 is TGTGCCAGCAGTTATTTAGGACAGGGGTGGGTTGACGAGCAGTACTTC.

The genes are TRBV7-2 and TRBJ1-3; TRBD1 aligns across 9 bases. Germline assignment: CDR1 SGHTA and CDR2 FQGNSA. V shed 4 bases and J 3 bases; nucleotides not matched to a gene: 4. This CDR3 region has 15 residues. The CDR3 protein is CASSSQGARGNTIYF. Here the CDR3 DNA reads TGTGCCAGCAGCTCACAGGGGGCGCGTGGAAACACCATATATTTT. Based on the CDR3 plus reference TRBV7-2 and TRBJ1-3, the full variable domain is GAGVSQSPSNKVTEKGKDVELRCDPISGHTALYWYRQSLGQGLEFLIYFQGNSAPDKSGLPSDRFSAERTGGSVSTLTIQRTQQEDSAVYLCASSSQGARGNTIYFGEGSWLTVV.

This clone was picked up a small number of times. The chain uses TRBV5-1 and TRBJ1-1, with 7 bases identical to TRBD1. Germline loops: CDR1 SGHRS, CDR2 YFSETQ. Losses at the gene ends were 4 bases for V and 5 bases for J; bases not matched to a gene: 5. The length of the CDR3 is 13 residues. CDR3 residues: CASSPQGWTEAFF. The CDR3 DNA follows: TGCGCCAGCAGCCCACAGGGGTGGACTGAAGCTTTCTTT. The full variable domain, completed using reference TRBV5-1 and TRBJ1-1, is KAGVTQTPRYLIKTRGQQVTLSCSPISGHRSVSWYQQTPGQGLQFLFEYFSETQRNKGNFPGRFSGRQFSNSRSEMNVSTLELGDSALYLCASSPQGWTEAFFGQGTRLTVV.

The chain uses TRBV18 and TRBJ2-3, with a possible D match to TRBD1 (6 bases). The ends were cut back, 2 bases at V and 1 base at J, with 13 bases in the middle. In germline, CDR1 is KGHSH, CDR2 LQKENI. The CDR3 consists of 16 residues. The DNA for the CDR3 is TGTGCCAGCTCACCAGTGGGGGCCGGGGGCACAGATACGCAGTATTTT. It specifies CASSPVGAGGTDTQYF.

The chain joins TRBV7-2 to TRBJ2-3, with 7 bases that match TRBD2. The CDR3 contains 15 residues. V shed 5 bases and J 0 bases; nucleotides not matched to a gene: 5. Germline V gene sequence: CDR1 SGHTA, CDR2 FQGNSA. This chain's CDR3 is CASSPRGVSTDTQYF. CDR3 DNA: TGTGCCAGCAGCCCCCGGGGGGTTAGCACAGATACGCAGTATTTT.

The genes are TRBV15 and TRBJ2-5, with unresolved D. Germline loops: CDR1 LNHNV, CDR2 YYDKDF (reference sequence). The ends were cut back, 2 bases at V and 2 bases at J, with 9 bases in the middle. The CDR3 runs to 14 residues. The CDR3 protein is CATSRQYTQETQYF. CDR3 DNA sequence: TGTGCCACCAGCAGACAGTACACACAAGAGACCCAGTACTTC.

CDR3: CASSYPGSRNIQYF. In DNA, the CDR3 is TGTGCCAGCAGTTACCCGGGTTCGAGAAACATTCAGTACTTC. The chain links TRBV6-6 to TRBJ2-4; D is unclear. The CDR3 has 14 amino acids. Trimming removed 2 bases from V and 6 bases from J, with 11 bases in between. CDR1 is MNHNY, CDR2 SVGAGI, per germline (reference sequence).

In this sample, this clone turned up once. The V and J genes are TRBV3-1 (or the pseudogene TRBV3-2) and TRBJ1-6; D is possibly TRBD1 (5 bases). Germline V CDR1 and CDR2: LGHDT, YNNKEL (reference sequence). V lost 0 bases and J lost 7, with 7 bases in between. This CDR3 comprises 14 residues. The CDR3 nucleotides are TGTGCCAGCAGCCAAGATCCAGGGAATTCACCCCTCCACTTT. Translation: CASSQDPGNSPLHF.

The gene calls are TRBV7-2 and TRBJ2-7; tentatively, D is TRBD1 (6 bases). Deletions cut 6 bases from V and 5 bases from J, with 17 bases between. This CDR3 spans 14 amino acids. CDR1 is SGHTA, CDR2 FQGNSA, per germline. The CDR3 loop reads CASSPQGLRHEQYF. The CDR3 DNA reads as TGTGCCAGCAGTCCTCAGGGGTTGCGCCACGAGCAGTACTTC.